These 28 T cell receptor beta chains were sequenced from one sample in a study of blood T cell repertoires in COVID-19. Repertoires were generated with immunoSEQ multiplex PCR, while TCRdb's copy carries only in-frame clones and drops some. This table has some 200,000 clones, roughly 87% appearing once. Sequencing was performed on peripheral blood. The source is a woman in her 40s with acute or convalescent COVID-19.

The J gene is TRBJ2-7, the V gene TRBV5-1; D call uncertain. Trimming pared 0 bases from V and 2 bases from J, leaving 6 bases between. Germline V gene data show CDR1 as SGHRS and CDR2 as YFSETQ. This CDR3 has 13 residues. The CDR3: CASSLGSTYEQYF. CDR3 nucleotides: TGCGCCAGCAGCTTGGGCAGTACCTACGAGCAGTACTTC. Full variable domain (remainder filled in from reference TRBV5-1 and TRBJ2-7): KAGVTQTPRYLIKTRGQQVTLSCSPISGHRSVSWYQQTPGQGLQFLFEYFSETQRNKGNFPGRFSGRQFSNSRSEMNVSTLELGDSALYLCASSLGSTYEQYFGPGTRLTVT.

V gene TRBV9 combines with J gene TRBJ2-1, with 10 bases aligning to TRBD2. CDR1 and CDR2 (germline): SGDLS, YYNGEE. Trimming at V came to 2 bases and at J to 5 bases, leaving 4 bases not matched to a gene. The CDR3 runs to 15 residues. CDR3 loop: CASSVLAGVNNEQFF. The CDR3 DNA sequence: TGTGCCAGCAGCGTCCTAGCGGGAGTAAACAATGAGCAGTTCTTC.

V usage is TRBV3-1 (or the pseudogene TRBV3-2) and J usage is TRBJ1-6; D remains unclear. The CDR3 runs 12 residues. The V end was cut by 4 bases, the J end by 7 bases, with 5 bases between. The germline CDR1 and CDR2 sequences are LGHDT and YNNKEL (reference sequence). The CDR3 sequence is CASSPPNSPLHF. The DNA of the CDR3 is TGTGCCAGCAGCCCTCCGAATTCACCCCTCCACTTT.

This chain uses TRBV28 with TRBJ1-3, with 7 bases lining up with TRBD1. The CDR3 sequence is 12 residues long. Germline CDR1 reads MDHEN; CDR2 reads SYDVKM. J lost 4 bases, V lost 7 bases, and 1 base had no gene match. The CDR3 region has the DNA TGTGCCAGCACAGGGGGGGGAAACACCATATATTTT. It encodes CASTGGGNTIYF.

In this sample, this clone turned up a few times. The V gene is TRBV18, the J gene TRBJ2-1; the match to TRBD2 covers 7 bases. V shed 3 bases and J 1 base; nucleotides not matched to a gene: 27. Per germline, CDR1 KGHSH and CDR2 LQKENI. This CDR3 spans 23 amino acids. CDR3 sequence reads: CASSPYFGQGGSSAKSSYNEQFF. The CDR3 coding sequence is TGTGCCAGCTCACCTTATTTTGGTCAGGGCGGGAGTAGCGCCAAATCTTCCTACAATGAGCAGTTCTTC.

The chain has TRBV11-2 and TRBJ1-2, with 8 bases identical to TRBD1. This CDR3 contains 13 residues. Germline CDR1 reads SGHAT; CDR2 reads FQNNGV. V lost 5 bases, J lost 8 bases, and 7 bases stayed unmatched. The CDR3 nucleotides read TGTGCCAGCAGCCTGCAGGGGGCGGGAGGCTACACCTTC. Its protein product is CASSLQGAGGYTF.

The chain couples TRBV28 to TRBJ2-7, with 10 bases lining up with TRBD1. This CDR3 has 14 residues. The trim removed 5 bases at V and 9 bases at J, leaving 10 bases unmatched. Germline CDR1 MDHEN, CDR2 SYDVKM. The CDR3 DNA follows: TGTGCCAGCAGTACGACCGGGACAGGGGATAGGCAGTACTTC. This encodes CASSTTGTGDRQYF.

A note on this clone: Other nucleotide sequences from this sample produce the same CDR3. V gene TRBV27 combines with J gene TRBJ1-5, with TRBD1 matching 10 bases. CDR1 is MNHEY, CDR2 SMNVEV, per germline (reference sequence). With 6 bases clipped from V and 0 bases from J, the junction kept 8 bases outside the gene matches. This CDR3 is 17 amino acids long. The CDR3 loop is CASRPGQGGSSNQPQHF. In nucleotides, the CDR3 is TGTGCCAGCAGACCCGGACAGGGGGGGTCTAGCAATCAGCCCCAGCATTTT.

V gene TRBV15 combines with J gene TRBJ2-1, with 9 bases fitting TRBD1. From germline, CDR1 is LNHNV and CDR2 YYDKDF (reference sequence). The CDR3 totals 14 residues. The junction had 3 bases not matched to a gene; V was cut back by 4 bases and J by 5 bases. For the CDR3, the DNA is TGTGCCACCAGCATCGACAGGGGGAACAATGAGCAGTTCTTC. Protein: CATSIDRGNNEQFF.

The chain is built from TRBV6-4 and TRBJ2-1; TRBD1 agrees at 8 bases. Germline CDR1 is MRHNA and CDR2 is SNTAGT. The CDR3 runs 15 residues. After removal of 3 bases from V and 0 bases from J, the junction contained 1 base not matched to a gene. The CDR3 sequence: CASSETGGSYNEQFF. DNA for the CDR3: TGTGCCAGCAGTGAAACAGGGGGCTCCTACAATGAGCAGTTCTTC.

The chain uses TRBV5-1 and TRBJ1-1; 7 nucleotides agree with TRBD1. This CDR3 comprises 13 residues. Looked up from germline, CDR1 is SGHRS and CDR2 is YFSETQ. After removal of 4 bases from V and 3 bases from J, the junction contained 3 bases not matched to a gene. CDR3 sequence: CASSPDRDTEAFF. The CDR3 nucleotides are TGCGCCAGCAGCCCAGACAGGGACACTGAAGCTTTCTTT.

This clone has just a few counts. The CDR3 loop is CASSWAGSTDTQYF. The CDR3 DNA sequence: TGTGCCAGCAGCTGGGCGGGTAGCACAGATACGCAGTATTTT. V usage is TRBV7-2 and J usage is TRBJ2-3, with D tentatively TRBD2 (5 bases). Germline V gene sequence: CDR1 SGHTA, CDR2 FQGNSA. The CDR3 is 14 amino acids. The V end lost 4 bases, the J end lost 0 bases, and 8 bases lay between the germline ends.

This chain links TRBV6-5 with TRBJ1-5; D is perhaps TRBD1 (6 bases). From germline, CDR1 is MNHEY and CDR2 SVGAGI. Trimming removed 6 bases at V and 5 bases at J, with 17 bases between. The CDR3 runs to 15 residues. In DNA form, the CDR3 reads TGTGCCAGCAGCCGCGGGGGCAGGGGTTATCAGCCCCAGCATTTT. Its protein product is CASSRGGRGYQPQHF.

The chain has TRBV7-9 and TRBJ2-5, with 9 bases matching TRBD2. J lost 5 bases, V lost 2 bases, and 9 bases had no gene match. CDR1 and CDR2 from the germline V gene are SEHNR and FQNEAQ (reference sequence). CDR3 size: 16 residues. CDR3 sequence reads: CASSLSSGAKGETQYF. The CDR3 DNA follows: TGTGCCAGCAGCTTATCTAGCGGGGCAAAAGGGGAGACCCAGTACTTC. The full variable domain, in which reference TRBV7-9 and TRBJ2-5 provide the parts outside the CDR3, is DTGVSQNPRHKITKRGQNVTFRCDPISEHNRLYWYRQTLGQGPEFLTYFQNEAQLEKSRLLSDRFSAERPKGSFSTLEIQRTEQGDSAMYLCASSLSSGAKGETQYFGPGTRLLVL.

This sequence joins TRBV9 and TRBJ2-5; 12 bases agree with TRBD2. The germline V gene encodes CDR1 SGDLS and CDR2 YYNGEE. The V and J ends lost 3 bases and 9 bases, in that order; junction bases with no gene match: 6. The CDR3 covers 14 residues. The CDR3 here is CASSARTSGAAQYF. DNA of the CDR3: TGTGCCAGCAGCGCCCGGACTAGCGGGGCGGCCCAGTACTTC.

The genes are TRBV5-4 and TRBJ1-1; TRBD1 agrees at 7 bases. This CDR3 spans 16 amino acids. CDR1 is SGHNT, CDR2 YYREEE, per germline (reference sequence). J lost 3 bases, V lost 4 bases, and 12 bases had no gene match. CDR3 coding DNA: TGTGCCAGCAGCCCCCCGCCAACAGGGGCGGACACTGAAGCTTTCTTT. Amino acid sequence: CASSPPPTGADTEAFF.

As DNA, the CDR3 is TGCAGCGTTGAAGGGGGAGGGGCTGGGGCCAACGTCCTGACTTTC. Its protein product is CSVEGGGAGANVLTF. The chain is built from TRBV29-1 and TRBJ2-6; 7 positions match TRBD2. The germline CDR1 and CDR2 sequences are SQVTM and ANQGSEA. The CDR3 totals 15 residues. Unmatched junction bases numbered 2, after V lost 1 base and J lost 2 bases.

The V call is TRBV2, the J call TRBJ2-2; TRBD2 is a possible D gene (7 bases). Germline CDR1 SNHLY, CDR2 FYNNEI. The V and J ends lost 6 bases and 3 bases respectively, with 17 bases between them. This CDR3 contains 16 residues. The CDR3: CASSRLGGADTGELFF. The CDR3 DNA follows: TGTGCCAGCAGCCGACTGGGGGGGGCGGACACCGGGGAGCTGTTTTTT.

Only one count was recorded for this clone. The J gene is TRBJ1-1, the V gene TRBV6-2 or TRBV6-3, with TRBD1 as a possible D gene (6 bases). CDR1 MNHEY and CDR2 SVGEGT come from the germline V gene. The CDR3 extends over 15 amino acids. Deletions cut 2 bases from V and 0 bases from J, with 10 bases between. The CDR3 spells CASSYRGILNTEAFF. The DNA of the CDR3 is TGTGCCAGCAGTTACAGGGGGATACTGAACACTGAAGCTTTCTTT.

The genes are TRBV28 and TRBJ2-1; possible D gene TRBD1, 6 bases. The CDR3 sequence is 13 residues long. V was pared by 2 bases and J by 5 bases, with 7 bases between. The germline gives CDR1 MDHEN, CDR2 SYDVKM. As DNA, the CDR3 is TGTGCCAGCAGTTTAGGGGGCCACAATGAGCAGTTCTTC. Translating it yields CASSLGGHNEQFF.

The chain couples TRBV3-1 (or the pseudogene TRBV3-2) to TRBJ1-1; 7 nucleotides match TRBD1. The V and J ends lost 4 bases and 2 bases, in that order; junction bases with no gene match: 4. Germline CDR1 and CDR2: LGHDT and YNNKEL (reference sequence). CDR3 size: 14 residues. This CDR3 is CASSLGTANTEAFF. CDR3 bases: TGTGCCAGCAGCCTTGGGACAGCTAACACTGAAGCTTTCTTT.

This sequence joins TRBV2 and TRBJ1-1; D perhaps matches TRBD1 (5 bases). Germline V CDR1 and CDR2: SNHLY, FYNNEI. This CDR3 comprises 13 residues. The V end was cut by 6 bases, the J end by 3 bases, with 11 bases between. Here the CDR3 DNA reads TGTGCCAGCAGCGATGCCAGGGACACTGAAGCTTTCTTT. Translation gives CASSDARDTEAFF.

V usage is TRBV4-1 and J usage is TRBJ2-7; possible D gene TRBD2, 5 bases. V lost 0 bases and J 6 bases, leaving 6 bases between the germline ends. This CDR3 has 12 residues. CDR1 is MGHRA, CDR2 YSYEKL, per germline. Here the CDR3 DNA reads TGCGCCAGCAGCCAAGATCGGGGCGAGCAGTACTTC. Its translation: CASSQDRGEQYF.

CDR3 in amino acids: CASSFSGATEQYF. The CDR3 coding sequence is TGTGCCAGCAGTTTCTCGGGTGCGACCGAACAGTACTTC. This rearrangement joins TRBV27 to TRBJ2-7; D is unresolved. The length of the CDR3 is 13 residues. V dropped 3 bases and J dropped 10 bases, with 16 bases sitting between them. Germline CDR1 reads MNHEY; CDR2 reads SMNVEV (reference sequence).

In its sample, this clone was seen once. The chain uses TRBV30 and TRBJ1-5, with D possibly matching TRBD1 (6 bases). Between the trimmed V and J ends, which lost 1 base and 6 bases, there was a span of 13 bases. Germline V gives CDR1 GTSNPN, CDR2 SVGIG (reference sequence). There are 14 residues in the CDR3. CDR3 sequence reads: CAWSAKQGTQPQHF. In DNA form, the CDR3 reads TGTGCCTGGAGTGCAAAACAGGGCACTCAGCCCCAGCATTTT.

The gene calls are TRBV11-2 and TRBJ2-7; 7 bases match TRBD1. The CDR3 is 14 residues long. The ends lost 3 bases at V and 2 bases at J; junction bases unmatched: 4. Looked up from germline, CDR1 is SGHAT and CDR2 is FQNNGV. This CDR3 reads CASSFSTGAYEQYF. The CDR3 DNA follows: TGTGCCAGCAGCTTTAGCACAGGGGCCTACGAGCAGTACTTC.

The chain uses TRBV7-9 and TRBJ2-3; D is undetermined. Germline assignment: CDR1 SEHNR and CDR2 FQNEAQ (reference sequence). Between the trimmed V and J ends, which lost 2 bases and 1 base, there was a span of 10 bases. The CDR3 totals 15 residues. This chain's CDR3 is CASSLNPTGTDTQYF. In nucleotides, the CDR3 is TGTGCCAGCAGCTTAAATCCCACGGGCACAGATACGCAGTATTTT.

The V and J genes are TRBV30 and TRBJ1-6, with unresolved D. The germline CDR1 and CDR2 sequences are GTSNPN and SVGIG (reference sequence). Trimming removed 1 base at V and 9 bases at J, with 10 bases between. This CDR3 comprises 13 residues. The DNA for the CDR3 is TGTGCCTGGAGTGCCGACTCCGGTTCACCCCTCCACTTT. Its translation is CAWSADSGSPLHF. The full variable domain, its missing parts supplied by reference TRBV30 and TRBJ1-6, is SQTIHQWPATLVQPVGSPLSLECTVEGTSNPNLYWYRQAAGRGLQLLFYSVGIGQISSEVPQNLSASRPQDRQFILSSKKLLLSDSGFYLCAWSADSGSPLHFGNGTRLTVT.